These 16 T cell receptor beta chains share one sample of origin, sequenced in a study of tumor-infiltrating lymphocytes in oesophageal squamous cell carcinoma (dated by TCRdb to 2016 to 2018). Library creation used PCR. TCRdb records Illumina HiSeq 2000 as the sequencer. TCRdb itself trimmed the public reads at Q25 with fastp, ran MiXCR and retained productive beta chains. CDR3 protein sequences are deduplicated, and each keeps its most common genes and DNA. Present in this sample are over 15,000 distinct CDR3 sequences, 30% to 50% of which were seen just once. The ten biggest clones cover 6.8% of the sample. The sequencing input was blood. These TCRs come from a male donor with esophageal squamous cell carcinoma.

In this sample, this clonotype turned up many times. The V call is TRBV25-1, the J call TRBJ2-2, with unresolved D. This CDR3 has 19 residues. Germline V CDR1 and CDR2: MGHDK, SYGVNS. V dropped 2 bases and J dropped 0 bases, with 19 bases sitting between them. The CDR3 DNA reads TGTGCCAGCAGTGAAAGAATTTACTCGGGCGAAACGAACACCGGGGAGCTGTTTTTT. Amino acid sequence: CASSERIYSGETNTGELFF. Full variable domain (outside the CDR3, taken from reference TRBV25-1 and TRBJ2-2): EADIYQTPRYLVIGTGKKITLECSQTMGHDKMYWYQQDPGMELHLIHYSYGVNSTEKGDLSSESTVSRIRTEHFPLTLESARPSHTSQYLCASSERIYSGETNTGELFFGEGSRLTVL.

This clonotype has a count of ten or more. The chain links TRBV28 to TRBJ2-1; D tentatively fits TRBD1 or TRBD2 (5 bases each). This CDR3 contains 13 residues. Germline-derived CDR1 and CDR2 are MDHEN and SYDVKM. The V and J ends lost 10 bases and 9 bases respectively, with 19 bases between them. The chain's CDR3 is CATDRGGRGEQFF. DNA for the CDR3: TGTGCCACCGATCGGGGCGGACGGGGTGAGCAGTTCTTC.

This clonotype came up a few times. The chain combines TRBV6-1 with TRBJ2-5, with D tentatively TRBD1 or TRBD2 (7 bases each). V gave up 4 bases and J gave up 5 bases, with 14 bases separating them. Germline V gene data show CDR1 as MNHNS and CDR2 as SASEGT. The CDR3 totals 14 residues. CDR3 in amino acids: CASSAGGGGETQYF. In nucleotides, the CDR3 is TGTGCCAGCAGTGCCGGGGGAGGGGGCGAGACCCAGTACTTC.

The rearrangement joins TRBV7-3 to TRBJ2-3, with TRBD2 matching over 7 bases. The CDR3 loop spans 14 amino acids. Germline CDR1 reads SGHTA; CDR2 reads FQGTGA. V lost 10 bases to trimming and J lost 2 bases; unmatched junction nucleotides: 9. CDR3 residues: CAKERGLPTDTQYF. As DNA, the CDR3 is TGTGCCAAAGAGCGGGGCCTACCCACAGATACGCAGTATTTT.

At least ten counts were recorded for this clonotype. The V and J genes are TRBV5-6 and TRBJ1-1; the match to TRBD1 covers 7 bases. Germline V gene data show CDR1 as SGHDT and CDR2 as YYEEEE. Trimming removed 3 bases from V and 5 bases from J; junction bases left unmatched: 7. The CDR3 is 14 residues long. Here the CDR3 DNA reads TGTGCCAGCAGCTCGTTCTACAGGGGAACTGAAGCTTTCTTT. It yields the protein CASSSFYRGTEAFF.

This chain connects TRBV9 to TRBJ2-7; 9 positions agree with TRBD2. The J call could be wrong; TRBJ2-1 is a better fit for the DNA end. The CDR3 is 14 amino acids. CDR1 is SGDLS, CDR2 YYNGEE, per germline. CDR3 in DNA: TGTGCCAGCAGGCGGGAGGGCCGCGACAATGAGCAGTTCTTC. Its protein is CASRREGRDNEQFF.

Ten or more counts support this clonotype. V gene TRBV6-1 combines with J gene TRBJ2-3; 9 bases match TRBD2. Germline V CDR1 and CDR2: MNHNS, SASEGT. The V and J ends lost 5 bases and 1 base, in that order; junction bases with no gene match: 4. This CDR3 contains 15 residues. In DNA form, the CDR3 reads TGTGCCAGCAGTTCCCGGACTAGCGGCACAGATACGCAGTATTTT. It specifies CASSSRTSGTDTQYF.

This clonotype occurred many times. It may be a read error: a sequence one base away is much more abundant. This chain links TRBV7-9 with TRBJ2-5; D remains unclear. Germline V CDR1 and CDR2: SEHNR, FQNEAQ (reference sequence). V was pared by 7 bases and J by 11 bases, with 20 bases between. There are 13 residues in the CDR3. The CDR3, as DNA: TGTGCCAGCACCGAACCCCATTACAATGAGCAGTACTTC. Translation gives CASTEPHYNEQYF.

On this clonotype itself: This likely comes from a read error, as the CDR3 has no conserved phenylalanine or tryptophan at its end. The limits of the CDR3 on the DNA are not certain, so only TCRdb's listed CDR3 is given. The chain joins TRBV7-3 to TRBJ1-6; TRBD1 reflects the table's D call only, with no check against the DNA. Including both end residues, the CDR3 is 14 amino acids long. Germline CDR1 SGHTA, CDR2 FQGTGA. CDR3 sequence reads: CASSFGTGEQFFGP.

This clonotype was counted many times. The chain carries TRBV6-1 and TRBJ1-1, with D unclear. V lost 10 bases and J 1 base, leaving 13 bases between the germline ends. The CDR3 is 13 amino acids. Germline lookup yields CDR1 MNHNS and CDR2 SASEGT. The CDR3 DNA reads TGTGCCACCCAGGTGGTGGGGAACACTGAAGCTTTCTTT. It codes for CATQVVGNTEAFF.

The table lists this clonotype with many counts. Possible read error: a much larger clone is one base away. The chain joins TRBV6-6 to TRBJ2-5, with 10 bases identical to TRBD2. Germline loops: CDR1 MNHNY, CDR2 SVGAGI (reference sequence). CDR3 length: 15 amino acids. V lost 2 bases, J lost 11 bases, and 11 bases stayed unmatched. The chain's CDR3 is CASSYGAGGQNEQYF. The CDR3 DNA is TGTGCCAGCAGTTACGGAGCGGGGGGGCAGAATGAGCAGTACTTC.

Details on this clonotype: One end of the junction is discordant with germline, which a read error may explain. The chain uses TRBV20-1 and TRBJ1-6; no clear D. Germline CDR1 DFQATT, CDR2 SNEGSKA (reference sequence). This CDR3 has 15 residues. CDR3 DNA sequence: TGCAGTGCTAGAGACCGCAGAGACCCAAGCTACGAGCAGTACTTT. Amino acids: CSARDRRDPSYEQYF.

The rearrangement links TRBV30 to TRBJ1-1; possible D gene TRBD1, 5 bases. The length of the CDR3 is 13 residues. From germline, CDR1 is GTSNPN and CDR2 SVGIG (reference sequence). Deletions cut 1 base from V and 3 bases from J, with 9 bases between. The CDR3 bases are TGTGCCTGGAGTGCCAGGGATGACACTGAAGCTTTCTTT. Its translation is CAWSARDDTEAFF.

As regards this clonotype: Given a much more abundant clone one base away, this may be a read error. The chain links TRBV10-3 to TRBJ2-5; 7 positions match TRBD1. The end of the DNA fits TRBJ2-1 better, so the J call may be wrong. CDR1 is ENHRY and CDR2 is SYGVKD in the germline V gene. CDR3 size: 11 residues. The CDR3 sequence is CAIRDSYEQFF. Here the CDR3 DNA reads TGTGCCATCCGGGACAGCTACGAGCAGTTCTTC.

V usage is TRBV6-2 or TRBV6-3 and J usage is TRBJ1-1, with no clear D. CDR3 length: 12 residues. Looked up from germline, CDR1 is MNHEY and CDR2 is SVGEGT. V was clipped by 2 bases and J by 5 bases, with 6 bases between them. CDR3 in DNA: TGTGCCAGCAGTTACGGCCTTACTGAAGCTTTCTTT. It specifies CASSYGLTEAFF.

This clonotype came up a few times. V usage is TRBV20-1 and J usage is TRBJ2-7, with 12 nucleotides matching TRBD2. The J call could be wrong; TRBJ2-1 is a better fit for the DNA end. The CDR3 totals 17 residues. Germline V gene sequence: CDR1 DFQATT, CDR2 SNEGSKA (reference sequence). CDR3 nucleotide sequence: TGCAGTGCTGGACTGACTAGCGGGAGATCCAGTTACAATGAGCAGTTCTTC. It codes for CSAGLTSGRSSYNEQFF.